Presented here are 8 T cell receptor beta chains from one specimen sequenced in a study of cytomegalovirus exposure and HLA in healthy donors. The PCR was carried out with 60 Vbeta primers and 13 Jbeta primers. This table comes from immunoSEQ multiplex PCR, and its TCRdb copy is limited to in-frame clones, with some not included. The sample consists of about 120,000 clones, roughly three quarters of them appearing once. Sequenced sample: PBMCs. These receptors originate from a man aged 30 to 45 in good health and CMV-seropositive.

The rearrangement uses TRBV9 and TRBJ1-4; maybe TRBD1 (5 bases). Trimming removed 0 bases from V and 7 bases from J, with 10 bases in between. This CDR3 region has 14 residues. The germline V gene has CDR1 SGDLS and CDR2 YYNGEE. The CDR3 loop is CASSVGQGSEKLFF. The CDR3 nucleotides are TGTGCCAGCAGCGTAGGGCAGGGTAGTGAAAAACTGTTTTTT. Together with reference TRBV9 and TRBJ1-4, the CDR3 gives the full variable domain: DSGVTQTPKHLITATGQRVTLRCSPRSGDLSVYWYQQSLDQGLQFLIQYYNGEERAKGNILERFSAQQFPDLHSELNLSSLELGDSALYFCASSVGQGSEKLFFGSGTQLSVL.

This clone was detected only once. V and J are TRBV6-5 and TRBJ1-5, with D perhaps matching TRBD1 (6 bases). V shed 6 bases and J shed 1 base, with 13 bases lying between them. The germline V gene encodes CDR1 MNHEY and CDR2 SVGAGI. The length of the CDR3 is 15 residues. As DNA, the CDR3 is TGTGCCAGCAGCTCCGGGACAAGAAGCAATCAGCCCCAGCATTTT. Its translation: CASSSGTRSNQPQHF.

The genes are TRBV4-3 and TRBJ1-1, with a possible D match to TRBD1 (6 bases). This CDR3 region has 18 residues. Trimming took 7 bases from V and 0 from J, leaving 24 bases between them. Germline values: CDR1 LGHNA, CDR2 YSLEER. The CDR3 coding sequence is TGCGCCAGCACCCTAAAAAGCTCAGGGGCGGGGGTGAACACTGAAGCTTTCTTT. Protein sequence: CASTLKSSGAGVNTEAFF.

The rearrangement links TRBV28 to TRBJ2-7; tentatively, D is TRBD1 (6 bases). Germline values: CDR1 MDHEN, CDR2 SYDVKM. V was pared by 6 bases and J by 4 bases, with 13 bases between. This CDR3 comprises 13 residues. The CDR3 protein is CASSRVQGYEQYF. DNA for the CDR3: TGTGCCAGCAGCCGGGTACAGGGTTACGAGCAGTACTTC.

The gene calls are TRBV29-1 and TRBJ2-7, with 11 bases identical to TRBD1. Per germline, CDR1 SQVTM and CDR2 ANQGSEA. CDR3 length: 17 amino acids. V lost 2 bases to trimming and J lost 3 bases; unmatched junction nucleotides: 12. CDR3 protein: CSVEHRGVGQGVYEQYF. The CDR3 DNA follows: TGCAGCGTTGAACACCGGGGGGTGGGACAGGGGGTCTACGAGCAGTACTTC.

This CDR3 is CASRTTGDSSYEQYF. The CDR3 DNA reads TGTGCCAGCAGGACTACAGGGGACAGCTCCTACGAGCAGTACTTC. The rearrangement links TRBV6-5 to TRBJ2-7; 7 bases align to TRBD1. CDR3 length equals 15 residues. J was trimmed by 0 bases and V by 6 bases; bases with no gene match: 8. The V gene's germline CDR1 is MNHEY and CDR2 SVGAGI.

The CDR3 DNA reads TGTGCCAGCAGCATCCCCGGGAGGGCAGTCACAGATACGCAGTATTTT. It encodes CASSIPGRAVTDTQYF. This chain uses TRBV13 with TRBJ2-3; TRBD2 matches 8 bases. V lost 5 bases to trimming and J lost 2 bases; unmatched junction nucleotides: 9. CDR1 PRHDT and CDR2 FYEKMQ come from the germline V gene (reference sequence). The CDR3 spans 16 residues.

This chain uses TRBV2 with TRBJ1-2; 12 bases align to TRBD1. Germline values: CDR1 SNHLY, CDR2 FYNNEI. J was trimmed by 8 bases and V by 6 bases; bases with no gene match: 7. The CDR3 length is 14 residues. CDR3 loop: CASRQGQGALGYTF. CDR3 sequence (DNA): TGTGCCAGCAGGCAGGGACAGGGGGCATTAGGCTACACCTTC.